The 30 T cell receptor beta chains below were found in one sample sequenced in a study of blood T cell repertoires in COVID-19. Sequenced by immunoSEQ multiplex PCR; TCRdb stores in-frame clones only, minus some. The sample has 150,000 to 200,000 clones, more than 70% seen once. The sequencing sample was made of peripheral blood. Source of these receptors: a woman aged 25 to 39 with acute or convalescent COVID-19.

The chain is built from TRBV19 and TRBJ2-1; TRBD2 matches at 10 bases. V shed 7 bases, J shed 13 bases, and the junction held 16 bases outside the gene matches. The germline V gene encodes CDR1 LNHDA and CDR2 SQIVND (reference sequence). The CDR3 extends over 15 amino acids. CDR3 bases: TGTGCCAGTACCCCGGGTAGCGGGAGGTCCCCGTCTCAGTTCTTC. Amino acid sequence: CASTPGSGRSPSQFF.

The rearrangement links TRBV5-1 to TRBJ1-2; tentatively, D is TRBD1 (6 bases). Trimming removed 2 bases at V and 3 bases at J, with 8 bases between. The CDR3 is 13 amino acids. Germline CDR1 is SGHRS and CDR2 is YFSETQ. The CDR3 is CASSLGTHYGYTF. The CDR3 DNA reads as TGCGCCAGCAGCTTAGGGACACACTATGGCTACACCTTC.

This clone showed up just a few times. CDR3: CASSPPGQGTNTEAFF. The CDR3 DNA reads as TGTGCCAGCAGTCCCCCGGGACAGGGGACTAACACTGAAGCTTTCTTT. The chain links TRBV7-9 to TRBJ1-1, with 10 positions matching TRBD1. With 6 bases clipped from V and 2 bases from J, the junction kept 9 bases outside the gene matches. The CDR3 length is 16 residues. Germline loops: CDR1 SEHNR, CDR2 FQNEAQ (reference sequence).

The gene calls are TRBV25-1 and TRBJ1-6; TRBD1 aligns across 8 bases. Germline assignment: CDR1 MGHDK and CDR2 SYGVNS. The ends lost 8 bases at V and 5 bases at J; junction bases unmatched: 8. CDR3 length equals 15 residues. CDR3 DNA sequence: TGTGCCAGCGCGAAGACAGGGGCTGATAATTCACCCCTCCACTTT. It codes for CASAKTGADNSPLHF.

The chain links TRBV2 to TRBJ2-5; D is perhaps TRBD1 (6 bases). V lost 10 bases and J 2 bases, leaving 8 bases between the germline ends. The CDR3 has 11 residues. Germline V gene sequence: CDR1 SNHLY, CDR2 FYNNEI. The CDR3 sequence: CATGTQETQYF. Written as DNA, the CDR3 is TGTGCCACAGGGACACAAGAGACCCAGTACTTC. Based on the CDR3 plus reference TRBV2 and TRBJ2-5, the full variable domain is EPEVTQTPSHQVTQMGQEVILRCVPISNHLYFYWYRQILGQKVEFLVSFYNNEISEKSEIFDDQFSVERPDGSNFTLKIRSTKLEDSAMYFCATGTQETQYFGPGTRLLVL.

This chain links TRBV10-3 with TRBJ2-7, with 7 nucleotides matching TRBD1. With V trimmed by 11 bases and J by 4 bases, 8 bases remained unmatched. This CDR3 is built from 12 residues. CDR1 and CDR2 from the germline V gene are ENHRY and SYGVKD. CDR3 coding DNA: TGTGCCGCCTCAACAGGGGAGTACGAGCAGTACTTC. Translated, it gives CAASTGEYEQYF.

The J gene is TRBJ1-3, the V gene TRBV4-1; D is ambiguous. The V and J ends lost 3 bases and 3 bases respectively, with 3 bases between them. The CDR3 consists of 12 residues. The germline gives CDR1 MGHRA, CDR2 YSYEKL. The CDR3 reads CASSHYGNTIYF. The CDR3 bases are TGCGCCAGCAGCCATTATGGAAACACCATATATTTT.

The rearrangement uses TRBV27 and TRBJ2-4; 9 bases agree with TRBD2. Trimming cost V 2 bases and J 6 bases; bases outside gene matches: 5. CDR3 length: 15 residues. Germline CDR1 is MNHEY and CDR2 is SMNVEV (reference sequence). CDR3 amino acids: CASSLGGGGGNIQYF. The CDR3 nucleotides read TGTGCCAGCAGTTTAGGCGGGGGGGGCGGAAACATTCAGTACTTC.

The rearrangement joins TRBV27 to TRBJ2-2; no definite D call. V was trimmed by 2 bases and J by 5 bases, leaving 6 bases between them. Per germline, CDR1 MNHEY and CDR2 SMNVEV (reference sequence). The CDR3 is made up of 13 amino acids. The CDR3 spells CASSLIGTGELFF. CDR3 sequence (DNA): TGTGCCAGCAGTTTAATCGGGACCGGGGAGCTGTTTTTT.

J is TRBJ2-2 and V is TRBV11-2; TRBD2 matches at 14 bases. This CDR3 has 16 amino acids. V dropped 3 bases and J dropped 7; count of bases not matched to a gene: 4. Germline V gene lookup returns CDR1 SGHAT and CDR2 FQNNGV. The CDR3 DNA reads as TGTGCCAGCAGCTTCGGACTAGCGGGAGGTGTCGGGGAGCTGTTTTTT. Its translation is CASSFGLAGGVGELFF.

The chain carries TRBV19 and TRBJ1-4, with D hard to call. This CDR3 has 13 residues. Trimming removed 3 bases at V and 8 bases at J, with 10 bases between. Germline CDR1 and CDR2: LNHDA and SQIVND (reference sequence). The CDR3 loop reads CASSMIVAEKLFF. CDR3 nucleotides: TGTGCCAGTAGTATGATCGTGGCCGAAAAACTGTTTTTT.

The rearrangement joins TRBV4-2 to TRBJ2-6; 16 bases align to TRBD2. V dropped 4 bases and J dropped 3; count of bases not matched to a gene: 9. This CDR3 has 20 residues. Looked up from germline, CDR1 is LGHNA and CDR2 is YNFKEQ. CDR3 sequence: CASSPHTGTSGRGGANVLTF. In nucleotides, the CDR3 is TGTGCCAGCAGCCCTCATACCGGGACTAGCGGGAGGGGTGGGGCCAACGTCCTGACTTTC.

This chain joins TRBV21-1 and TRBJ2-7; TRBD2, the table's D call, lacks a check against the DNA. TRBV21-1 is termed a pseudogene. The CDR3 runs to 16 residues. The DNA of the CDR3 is TGTGCCAGCAGCAAGGGGCGGTTGGGACTAGCCAATGAGCAGTACTTC. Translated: CASSKGRLGLANEQYF.

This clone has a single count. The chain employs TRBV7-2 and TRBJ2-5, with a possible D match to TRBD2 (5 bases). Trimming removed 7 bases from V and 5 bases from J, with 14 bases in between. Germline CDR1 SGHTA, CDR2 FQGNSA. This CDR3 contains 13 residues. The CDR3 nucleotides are TGTGCCAGCACCTATAACCCGGGGGAGACCCAGTACTTC. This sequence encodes CASTYNPGETQYF.

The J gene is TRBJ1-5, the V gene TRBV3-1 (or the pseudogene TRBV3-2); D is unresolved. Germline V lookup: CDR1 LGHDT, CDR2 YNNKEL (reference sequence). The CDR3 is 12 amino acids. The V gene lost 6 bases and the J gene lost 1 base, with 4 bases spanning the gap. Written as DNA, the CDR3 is TGTGCCAGCAGTCCAAGCAATCAGCCCCAGCATTTT. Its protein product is CASSPSNQPQHF.

Here the CDR3 DNA reads TGTGCCAGCAGTTGGGGACAGGGGGGTTACAATGAGCAGTTCTTC. Encoded protein: CASSWGQGGYNEQFF. The chain links TRBV6-5 to TRBJ2-1; 11 positions match TRBD1. V was clipped by 4 bases and J by 4 bases; unmatched bases: 3. Germline loops: CDR1 MNHEY, CDR2 SVGAGI. This CDR3 is built from 15 residues.

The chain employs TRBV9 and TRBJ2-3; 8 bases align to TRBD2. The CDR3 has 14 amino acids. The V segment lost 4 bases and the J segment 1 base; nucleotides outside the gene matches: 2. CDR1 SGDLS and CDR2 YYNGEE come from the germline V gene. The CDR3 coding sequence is TGTGCCAGCAGCCTACTAGCGGGCACAGATACGCAGTATTTT. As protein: CASSLLAGTDTQYF.

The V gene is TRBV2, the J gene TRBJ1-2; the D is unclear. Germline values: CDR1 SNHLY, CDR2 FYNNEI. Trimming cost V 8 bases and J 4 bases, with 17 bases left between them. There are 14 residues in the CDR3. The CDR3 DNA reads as TGTGCCAGCGTGATTTTTCGGGGTGCCTATGGCTACACCTTC. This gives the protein CASVIFRGAYGYTF.

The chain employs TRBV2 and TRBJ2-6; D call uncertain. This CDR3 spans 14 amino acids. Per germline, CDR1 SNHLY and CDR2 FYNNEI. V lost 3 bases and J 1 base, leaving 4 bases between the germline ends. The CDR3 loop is CASSDRSGANVLTF. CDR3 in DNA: TGTGCCAGCAGTGATCGTTCTGGGGCCAACGTCCTGACTTTC.

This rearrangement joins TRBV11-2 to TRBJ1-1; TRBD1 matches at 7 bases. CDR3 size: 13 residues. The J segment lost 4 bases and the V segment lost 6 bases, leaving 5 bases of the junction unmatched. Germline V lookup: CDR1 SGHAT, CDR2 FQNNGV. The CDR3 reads CASRGQPGTEAFF. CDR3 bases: TGTGCCAGCAGGGGACAGCCTGGCACTGAAGCTTTCTTT.

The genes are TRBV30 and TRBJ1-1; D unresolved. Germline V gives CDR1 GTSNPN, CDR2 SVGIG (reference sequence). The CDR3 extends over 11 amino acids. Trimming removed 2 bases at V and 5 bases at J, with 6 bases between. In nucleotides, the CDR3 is TGTGCCTGGAGTTACTTGACTGAAGCTTTCTTT. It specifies CAWSYLTEAFF.

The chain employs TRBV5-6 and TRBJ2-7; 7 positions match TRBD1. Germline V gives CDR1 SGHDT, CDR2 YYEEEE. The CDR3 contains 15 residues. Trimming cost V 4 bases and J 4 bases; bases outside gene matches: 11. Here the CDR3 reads CASSPLTGFVYEQYF. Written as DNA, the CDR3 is TGTGCCAGCAGCCCTTTGACAGGGTTCGTATACGAGCAGTACTTC.

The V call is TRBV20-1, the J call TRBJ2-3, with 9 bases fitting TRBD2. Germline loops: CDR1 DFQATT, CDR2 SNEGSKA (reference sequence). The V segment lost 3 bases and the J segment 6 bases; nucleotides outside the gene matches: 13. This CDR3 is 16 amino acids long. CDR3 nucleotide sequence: TGCAGTGCTAGTCCCCGTAGCGGGAGCGTTTCCGATACGCAGTATTTT. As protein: CSASPRSGSVSDTQYF.

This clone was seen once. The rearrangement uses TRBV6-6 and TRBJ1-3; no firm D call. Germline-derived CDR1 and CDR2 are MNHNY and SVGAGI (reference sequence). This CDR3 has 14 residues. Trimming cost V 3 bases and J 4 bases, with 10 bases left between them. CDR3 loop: CASSYTLGGNTIYF. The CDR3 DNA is TGTGCCAGCAGTTATACTTTGGGCGGAAACACCATATATTTT.

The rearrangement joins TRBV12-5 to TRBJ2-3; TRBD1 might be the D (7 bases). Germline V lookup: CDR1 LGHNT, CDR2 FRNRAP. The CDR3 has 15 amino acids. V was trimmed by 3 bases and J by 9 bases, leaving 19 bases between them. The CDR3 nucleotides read TGTGCTAGTGGTTTAGGAGGGGGCCGGGGCAGGACGCAGTATTTT. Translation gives CASGLGGGRGRTQYF.

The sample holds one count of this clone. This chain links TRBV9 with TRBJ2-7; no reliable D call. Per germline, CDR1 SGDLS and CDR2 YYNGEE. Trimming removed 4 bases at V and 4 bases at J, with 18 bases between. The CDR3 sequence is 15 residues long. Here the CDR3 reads CASSPFRSLNYEQYF. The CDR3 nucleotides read TGTGCCAGCAGCCCTTTCCGGAGCCTGAATTACGAGCAGTACTTC.

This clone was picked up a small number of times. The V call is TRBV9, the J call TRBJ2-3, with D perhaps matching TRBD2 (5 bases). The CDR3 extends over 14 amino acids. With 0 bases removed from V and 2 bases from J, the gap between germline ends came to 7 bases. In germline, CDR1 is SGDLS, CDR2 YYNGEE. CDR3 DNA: TGTGCCAGCAGCGTAGGGAGGATCACAGATACGCAGTATTTT. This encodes CASSVGRITDTQYF.

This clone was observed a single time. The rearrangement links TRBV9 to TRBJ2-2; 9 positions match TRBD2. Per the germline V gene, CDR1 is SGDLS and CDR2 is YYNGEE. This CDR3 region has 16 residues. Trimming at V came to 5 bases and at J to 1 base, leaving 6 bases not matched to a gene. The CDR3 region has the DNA TGTGCCAGCAGGGGAGCGGGAGGCCGGAACACCGGGGAGCTGTTTTTT. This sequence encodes CASRGAGGRNTGELFF.

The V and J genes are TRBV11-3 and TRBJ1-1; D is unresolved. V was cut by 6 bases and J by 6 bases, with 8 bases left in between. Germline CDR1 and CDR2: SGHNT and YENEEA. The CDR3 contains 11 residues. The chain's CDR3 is CASSIRAEAFF. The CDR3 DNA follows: TGTGCCAGCAGTATTCGGGCTGAAGCTTTCTTT.

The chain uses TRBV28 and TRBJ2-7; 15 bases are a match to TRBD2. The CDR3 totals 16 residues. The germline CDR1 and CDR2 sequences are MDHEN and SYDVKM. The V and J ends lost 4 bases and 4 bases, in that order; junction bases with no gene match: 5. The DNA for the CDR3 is TGTGCCAGCAGTTATGGGACTAGCGGGAGGAGGTACGAGCAGTACTTC. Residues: CASSYGTSGRRYEQYF.